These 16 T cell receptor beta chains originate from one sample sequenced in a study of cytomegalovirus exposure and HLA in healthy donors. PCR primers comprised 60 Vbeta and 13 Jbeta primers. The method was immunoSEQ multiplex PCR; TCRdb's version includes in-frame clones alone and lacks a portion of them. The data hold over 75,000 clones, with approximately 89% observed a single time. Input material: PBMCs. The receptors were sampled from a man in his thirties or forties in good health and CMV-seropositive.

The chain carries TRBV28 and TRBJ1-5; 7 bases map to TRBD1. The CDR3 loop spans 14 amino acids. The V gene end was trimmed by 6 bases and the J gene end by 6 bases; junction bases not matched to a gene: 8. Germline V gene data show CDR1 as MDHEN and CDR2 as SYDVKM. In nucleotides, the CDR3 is TGTGCCAGCAGGCAAACAGGGGACCCTCAGCCCCAGCATTTT. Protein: CASRQTGDPQPQHF.

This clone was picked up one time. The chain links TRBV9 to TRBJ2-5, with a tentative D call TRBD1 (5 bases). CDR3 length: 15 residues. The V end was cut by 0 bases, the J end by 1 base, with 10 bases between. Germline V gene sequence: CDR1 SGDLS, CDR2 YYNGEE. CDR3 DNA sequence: TGTGCCAGCAGCGTAGGGCAGGGTGCCCAAGAGACCCAGTACTTC. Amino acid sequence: CASSVGQGAQETQYF. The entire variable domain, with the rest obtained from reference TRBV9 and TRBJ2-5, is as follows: DSGVTQTPKHLITATGQRVTLRCSPRSGDLSVYWYQQSLDQGLQFLIQYYNGEERAKGNILERFSAQQFPDLHSELNLSSLELGDSALYFCASSVGQGAQETQYFGPGTRLLVL.

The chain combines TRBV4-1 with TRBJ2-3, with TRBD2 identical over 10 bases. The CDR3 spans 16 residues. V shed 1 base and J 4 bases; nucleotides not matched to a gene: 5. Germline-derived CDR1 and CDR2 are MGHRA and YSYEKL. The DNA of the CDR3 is TGCGCCAGCAGCCAAGCGAGCCTAGCGGGAGCAGATACGCAGTATTTT. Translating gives CASSQASLAGADTQYF.

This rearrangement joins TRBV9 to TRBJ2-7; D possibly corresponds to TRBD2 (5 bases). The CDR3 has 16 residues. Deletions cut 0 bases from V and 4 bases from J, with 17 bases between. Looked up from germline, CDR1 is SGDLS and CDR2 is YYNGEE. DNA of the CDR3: TGTGCCAGCAGCGTAGCCGTAGCCCCGACGGGGTACGAGCAGTACTTC. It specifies CASSVAVAPTGYEQYF. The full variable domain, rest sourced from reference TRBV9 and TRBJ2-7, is DSGVTQTPKHLITATGQRVTLRCSPRSGDLSVYWYQQSLDQGLQFLIQYYNGEERAKGNILERFSAQQFPDLHSELNLSSLELGDSALYFCASSVAVAPTGYEQYFGPGTRLTVT.

CDR3 sequence (DNA): TGTGCCATCGCACAGGGTCCCTACAATGAGCAGTTCTTC. It codes for CAIAQGPYNEQFF. This sequence joins TRBV10-3 and TRBJ2-1; D might be TRBD1 (6 bases). Germline CDR1 reads ENHRY; CDR2 reads SYGVKD. V lost 8 bases and J 2 bases, leaving 10 bases between the germline ends. The CDR3 extends over 13 amino acids.

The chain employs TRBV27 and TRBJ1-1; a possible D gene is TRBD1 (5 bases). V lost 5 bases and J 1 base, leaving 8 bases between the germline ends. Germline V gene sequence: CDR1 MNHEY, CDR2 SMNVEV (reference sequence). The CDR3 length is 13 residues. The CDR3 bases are TGTGCCAGCAGTCCCACAGGGAACACTGAAGCTTTCTTT. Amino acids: CASSPTGNTEAFF.

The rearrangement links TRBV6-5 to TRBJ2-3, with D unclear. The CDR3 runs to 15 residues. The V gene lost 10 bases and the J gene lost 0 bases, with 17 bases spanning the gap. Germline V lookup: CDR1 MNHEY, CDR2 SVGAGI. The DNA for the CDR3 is TGTGCCACCTCATTACGGGTCCAGAGCACAGATACGCAGTATTTT. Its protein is CATSLRVQSTDTQYF.

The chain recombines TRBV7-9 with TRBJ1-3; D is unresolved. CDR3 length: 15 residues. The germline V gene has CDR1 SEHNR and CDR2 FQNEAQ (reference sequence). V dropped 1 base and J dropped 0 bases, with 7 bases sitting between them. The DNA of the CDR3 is TGTGCCAGCAGCTTAGACGGGAGCTCTGGAAACACCATATATTTT. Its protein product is CASSLDGSSGNTIYF.

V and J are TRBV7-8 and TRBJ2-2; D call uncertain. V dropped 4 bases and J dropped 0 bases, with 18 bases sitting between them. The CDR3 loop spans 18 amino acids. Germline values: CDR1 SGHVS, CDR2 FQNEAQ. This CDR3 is CASSSAFGHNTNTGELFF. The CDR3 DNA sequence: TGTGCCAGCAGCTCAGCTTTTGGGCATAACACGAACACCGGGGAGCTGTTTTTT.

CDR3 sequence reads: CASTAGRYNSPLHF. CDR3 nucleotides: TGTGCCAGCACGGCCGGGAGGTATAATTCACCCCTCCACTTT. The chain uses TRBV5-6 and TRBJ1-6; no reliable D call. Trimming shortened V by 6 bases and J by 4 bases, and 11 bases separated the two germline ends. The CDR3 covers 14 residues. The germline gives CDR1 SGHDT, CDR2 YYEEEE.

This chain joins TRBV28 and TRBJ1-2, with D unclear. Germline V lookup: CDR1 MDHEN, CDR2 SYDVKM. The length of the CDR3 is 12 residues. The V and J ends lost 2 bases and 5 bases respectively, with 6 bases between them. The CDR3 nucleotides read TGTGCCAGCAGTTTAAAACTGTATGGCTACACCTTC. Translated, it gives CASSLKLYGYTF.

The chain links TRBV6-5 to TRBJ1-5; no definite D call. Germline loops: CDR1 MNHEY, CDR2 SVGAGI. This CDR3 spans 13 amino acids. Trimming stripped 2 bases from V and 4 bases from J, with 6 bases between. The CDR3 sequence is CASSYDKNQPQHF. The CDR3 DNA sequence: TGTGCCAGCAGTTACGACAAGAATCAGCCCCAGCATTTT.

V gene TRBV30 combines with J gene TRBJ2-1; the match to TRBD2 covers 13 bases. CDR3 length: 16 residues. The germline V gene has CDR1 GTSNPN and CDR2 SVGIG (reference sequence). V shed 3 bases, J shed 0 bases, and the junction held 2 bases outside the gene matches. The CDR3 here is CAWSRTSGSSYNEQFF. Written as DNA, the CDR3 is TGTGCCTGGAGCAGGACTAGCGGGAGCTCCTACAATGAGCAGTTCTTC.

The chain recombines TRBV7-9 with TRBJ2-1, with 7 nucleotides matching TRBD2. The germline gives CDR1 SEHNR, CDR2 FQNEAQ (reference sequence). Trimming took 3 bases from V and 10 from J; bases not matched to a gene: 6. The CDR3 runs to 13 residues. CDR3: CASSLGGAGEQFF. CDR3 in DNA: TGTGCCAGCAGCTTGGGGGGAGCGGGAGAGCAGTTCTTC. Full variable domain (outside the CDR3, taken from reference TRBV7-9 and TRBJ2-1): DTGVSQNPRHKITKRGQNVTFRCDPISEHNRLYWYRQTLGQGPEFLTYFQNEAQLEKSRLLSDRFSAERPKGSFSTLEIQRTEQGDSAMYLCASSLGGAGEQFFGPGTRLTVL.

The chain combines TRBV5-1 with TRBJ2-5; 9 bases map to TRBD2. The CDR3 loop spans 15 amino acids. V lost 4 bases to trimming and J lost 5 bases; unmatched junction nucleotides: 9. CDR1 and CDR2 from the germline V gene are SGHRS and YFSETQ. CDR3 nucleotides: TGCGCCAGCAGCGGAATCGAGCGGGAGGCGGAGACCCAGTACTTC. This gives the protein CASSGIEREAETQYF.

The CDR3 spells CASKIDRGGNEQYF. CDR3 DNA: TGTGCCAGCAAGATAGACAGGGGTGGCAACGAGCAGTACTTC. The rearrangement links TRBV2 to TRBJ2-7, with TRBD1 matching over 8 bases. Trimming cost V 7 bases and J 5 bases; bases outside gene matches: 10. The germline gives CDR1 SNHLY, CDR2 FYNNEI. The CDR3 is 14 amino acids.